This T cell receptor (beta chain) was sequenced during a study of shared clonotypes between healthy human individuals. CD45RO-negative, CCR7-selected cells formed the naive CD8 fraction, which excluded terminally differentiated effector memory CD45RA+ cells. Researchers divided each subset's genomic DNA evenly across several immunoSEQ plates. The table came from immunoSEQ multiplex PCR; TCRdb's copy has only in-frame clones and leaves some out. The sample has about 2.1 million clones, around 93% seen once. The TCR sequence derives from a man younger than 30 in good health. Some clones in this sample may be carry-over from other donors' samples. Sequencing was performed on naive CD8+ T cells from PBMCs.

The CDR3 here is CASSDWRQGNTGELFF. In nucleotides, the CDR3 is TGTGCCAGCAGTGATTGGAGGCAGGGAAACACCGGGGAGCTGTTTTTT. The chain employs TRBV2 and TRBJ2-2; D tentatively fits TRBD1 or TRBD2 (5 bases each). V was trimmed by 3 bases and J by 2 bases, leaving 13 bases between them. Per the germline V gene, CDR1 is SNHLY and CDR2 is FYNNEI. This CDR3 has 16 residues.